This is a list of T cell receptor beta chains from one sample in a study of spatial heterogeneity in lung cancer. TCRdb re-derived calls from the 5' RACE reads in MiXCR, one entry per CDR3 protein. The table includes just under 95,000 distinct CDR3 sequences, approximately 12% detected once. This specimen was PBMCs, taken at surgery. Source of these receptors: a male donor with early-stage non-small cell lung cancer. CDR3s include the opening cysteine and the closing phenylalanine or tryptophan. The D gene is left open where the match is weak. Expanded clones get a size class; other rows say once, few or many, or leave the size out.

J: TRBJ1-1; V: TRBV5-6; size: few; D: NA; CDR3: CASRIHIEASTEAFF; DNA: TGTGCCAGCAGGATTCATATTGAGGCCAGCACTGAAGCTTTCTTT
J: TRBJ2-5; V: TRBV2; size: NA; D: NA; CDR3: CASSDSGLETQYF; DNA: TGTGCCAGCAGTGATTCGGGATTGGAGACCCAGTACTTC
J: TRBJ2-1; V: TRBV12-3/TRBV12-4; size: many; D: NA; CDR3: CASSSTRFPYNEQFF; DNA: TGTGCCAGCAGCTCAACTAGGTTCCCCTACAATGAGCAGTTCTTC
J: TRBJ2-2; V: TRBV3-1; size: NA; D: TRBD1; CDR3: CASSRTGGYSGELFF; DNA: TGTGCCAGCAGCCGGACAGGGGGCTATTCCGGGGAGCTGTTTTTT
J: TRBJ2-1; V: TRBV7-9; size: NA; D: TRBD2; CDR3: CASSPLAGVNEQFF; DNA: TGTGCCAGCAGCCCTCTAGCGGGAGTGAATGAGCAGTTCTTC
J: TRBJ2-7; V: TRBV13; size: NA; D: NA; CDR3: CASSTGTGDAQYF; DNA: TGTGCCAGCAGCACCGGGACTGGGGATGCGCAGTACTTC
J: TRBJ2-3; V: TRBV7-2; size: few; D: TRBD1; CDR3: CASAFRGQDTDTQYF; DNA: TGTGCCAGCGCATTCAGGGGGCAGGACACAGATACGCAGTATTTT
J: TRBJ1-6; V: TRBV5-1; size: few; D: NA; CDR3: CASSLAHQGAPLHF; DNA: TGCGCCAGCAGCTTGGCCCACCAAGGGGCACCCCTCCACTTT
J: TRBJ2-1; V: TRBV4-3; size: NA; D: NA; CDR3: CASSQTWTVSSYNEQFF; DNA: TGCGCCAGCAGCCAAACCTGGACAGTTAGCTCCTACAATGAGCAGTTCTTC
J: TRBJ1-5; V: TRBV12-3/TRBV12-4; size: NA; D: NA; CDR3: CASSSPGADYSNQPQHF; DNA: TGTGCCAGCAGTTCGCCGGGAGCCGACTATAGCAATCAGCCCCAGCATTTT
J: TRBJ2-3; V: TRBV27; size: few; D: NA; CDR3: CASSLTGQAPTDTQYF; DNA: TGTGCCAGCAGTTTAACGGGGCAGGCCCCCACAGATACGCAGTATTTT
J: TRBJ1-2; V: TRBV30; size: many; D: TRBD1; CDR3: CAWSVRDRGNGYTF; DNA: TGTGCCTGGAGTGTACGGGACAGGGGAAATGGCTACACCTTC
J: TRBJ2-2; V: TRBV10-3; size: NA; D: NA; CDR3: CAIMQVNANTGELFF; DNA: TGTGCCATCATGCAGGTGAACGCGAACACCGGGGAGCTGTTTTTT
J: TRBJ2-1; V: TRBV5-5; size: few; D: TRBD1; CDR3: CASSLAGQWNNEQFF; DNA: TGTGCCAGCAGCTTGGCGGGACAGTGGAATAATGAGCAGTTCTTC
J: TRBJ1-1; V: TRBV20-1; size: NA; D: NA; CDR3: CSARRGERKNTEAFF; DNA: TGCAGTGCTAGGCGAGGCGAGCGGAAGAACACTGAAGCTTTCTTT
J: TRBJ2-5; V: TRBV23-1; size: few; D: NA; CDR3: CASGFSEETQYF; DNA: TGCGCCAGCGGTTTCAGTGAGGAGACCCAGTACTTC
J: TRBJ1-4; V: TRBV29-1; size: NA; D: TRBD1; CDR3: CSAAYRGEKLFF; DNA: TGCAGCGCTGCCTACAGGGGAGAAAAACTGTTTTTT
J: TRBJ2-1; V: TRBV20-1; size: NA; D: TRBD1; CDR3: CSARRETGSYNEQFF; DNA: TGCAGTGCTAGAAGGGAGACAGGGTCCTACAATGAGCAGTTCTTC
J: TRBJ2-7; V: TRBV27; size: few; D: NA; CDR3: CASSPNTDSLREQYF; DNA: TGTGCCAGCAGTCCGAATACGGACTCCCTACGTGAGCAGTACTTC
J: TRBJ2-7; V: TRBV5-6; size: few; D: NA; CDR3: CASSSVSPTEQYF; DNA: TGTGCCAGCAGCTCCGTGTCTCCTACCGAGCAGTACTTC
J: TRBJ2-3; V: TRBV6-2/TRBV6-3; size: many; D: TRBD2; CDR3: CASRAGAADTQYF; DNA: TGTGCCAGCAGAGCGGGAGCGGCGGATACGCAGTATTTT
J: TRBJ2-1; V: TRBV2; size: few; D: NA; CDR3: CASGESSYNEQFF; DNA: TGTGCCAGCGGGGAGAGCTCCTACAATGAGCAGTTCTTC
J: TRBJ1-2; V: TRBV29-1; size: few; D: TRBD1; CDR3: CSVGKGADYGYTF; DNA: TGCAGCGTTGGCAAGGGGGCTGACTATGGCTACACCTTC
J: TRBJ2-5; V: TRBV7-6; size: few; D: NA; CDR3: CASSLGTATWETQYF; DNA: TGTGCCAGCAGCTTAGGGACAGCCACATGGGAGACCCAGTACTTC
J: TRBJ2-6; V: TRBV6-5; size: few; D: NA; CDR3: CASSPTGAGANVLTF; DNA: TGTGCCAGCAGCCCTACGGGGGCTGGGGCCAACGTCCTGACTTTC
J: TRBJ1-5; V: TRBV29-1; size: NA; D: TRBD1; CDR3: CSVRTGGNQPQHF; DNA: TGCAGCGTGAGGACAGGCGGCAATCAGCCCCAGCATTTT
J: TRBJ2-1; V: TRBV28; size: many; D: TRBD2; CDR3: CASSLGSTSGYNEQFF; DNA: TGTGCCAGCAGTTTAGGGTCGACTAGCGGGTACAATGAGCAGTTCTTC
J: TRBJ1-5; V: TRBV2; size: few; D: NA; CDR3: CASSYEGNQPQHF; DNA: TGTGCCAGCAGTTACGAGGGGAATCAGCCCCAGCATTTT
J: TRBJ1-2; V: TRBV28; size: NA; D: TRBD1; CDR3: CAIWEGQGARGYTF; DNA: TGTGCCATCTGGGAGGGACAGGGGGCAAGGGGCTACACCTTC
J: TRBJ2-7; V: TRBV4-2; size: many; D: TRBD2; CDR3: CASSFQRDSYEQYF; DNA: TGTGCCAGCAGCTTTCAGCGGGACTCCTACGAGCAGTACTTC
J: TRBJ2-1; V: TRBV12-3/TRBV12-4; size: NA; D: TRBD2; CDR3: CASSPSGLAGAGDNEQFF; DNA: TGTGCCAGCAGTCCCTCGGGACTAGCGGGGGCAGGAGACAATGAGCAGTTCTTC
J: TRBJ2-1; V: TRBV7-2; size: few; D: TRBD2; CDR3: CASSLASSGSSYNEQFF; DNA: TGTGCCAGCAGCTTGGCGAGTAGCGGGAGCTCCTACAATGAGCAGTTCTTC
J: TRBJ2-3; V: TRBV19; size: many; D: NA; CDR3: CASGGSARAQYF; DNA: TGTGCCAGTGGAGGGTCGGCCAGAGCGCAGTATTTT
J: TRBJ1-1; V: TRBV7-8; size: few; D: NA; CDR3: CASSPFLSGTEAFF; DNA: TGTGCCAGCAGCCCGTTTTTATCGGGCACTGAAGCTTTCTTT
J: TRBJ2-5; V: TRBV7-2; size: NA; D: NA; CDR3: CASSQGTIQETQYF; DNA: TGTGCCAGCAGCCAGGGCACTATCCAAGAGACCCAGTACTTC
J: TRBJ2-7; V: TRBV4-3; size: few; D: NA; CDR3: CASSPRPDWLYEQYF; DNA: TGCGCCAGCAGCCCCAGACCGGACTGGCTCTACGAGCAGTACTTC
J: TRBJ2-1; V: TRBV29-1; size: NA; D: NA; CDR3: CSVEEAEQFF; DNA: TGCAGCGTGGAGGAGGCGGAGCAGTTCTTC
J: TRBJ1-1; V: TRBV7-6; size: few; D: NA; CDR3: CASSLEDGNTEAFF; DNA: TGTGCCAGCAGCTTAGAGGACGGGAACACTGAAGCTTTCTTT
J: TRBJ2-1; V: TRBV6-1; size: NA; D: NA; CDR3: CASSTGAGDEQFF; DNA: TGTGCCAGCAGCACAGGCGCCGGGGATGAGCAGTTCTTC
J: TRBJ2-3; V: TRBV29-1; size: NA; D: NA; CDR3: CSVVSADTQYF; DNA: TGCAGCGTCGTTAGCGCAGATACGCAGTATTTT
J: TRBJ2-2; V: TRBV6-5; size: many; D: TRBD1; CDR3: CASSLTGYSTGELFF; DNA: TGTGCCAGCAGTTTGACAGGGTATAGCACCGGGGAGCTGTTTTTT